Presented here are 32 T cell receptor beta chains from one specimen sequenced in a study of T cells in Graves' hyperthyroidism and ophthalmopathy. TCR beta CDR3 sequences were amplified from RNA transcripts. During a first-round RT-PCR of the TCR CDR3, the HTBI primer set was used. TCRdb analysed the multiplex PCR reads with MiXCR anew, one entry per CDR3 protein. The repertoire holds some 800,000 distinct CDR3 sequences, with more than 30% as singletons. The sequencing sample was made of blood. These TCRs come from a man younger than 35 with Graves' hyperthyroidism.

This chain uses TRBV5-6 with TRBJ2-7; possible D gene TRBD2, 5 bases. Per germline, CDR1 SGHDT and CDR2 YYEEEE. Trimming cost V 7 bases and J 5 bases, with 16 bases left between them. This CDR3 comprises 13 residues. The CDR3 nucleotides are TGTGCCAGCGGATTAGCGAGCCCAGACGAGCAGTACTTC. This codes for CASGLASPDEQYF.

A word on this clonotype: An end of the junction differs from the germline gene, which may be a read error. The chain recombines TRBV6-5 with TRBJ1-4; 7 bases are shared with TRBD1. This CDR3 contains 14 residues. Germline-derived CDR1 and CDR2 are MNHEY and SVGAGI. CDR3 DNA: TGTGCCATCAGTTACCACCGGGACAGTGAAAAACTGTTTTTT. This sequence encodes CAISYHRDSEKLFF.

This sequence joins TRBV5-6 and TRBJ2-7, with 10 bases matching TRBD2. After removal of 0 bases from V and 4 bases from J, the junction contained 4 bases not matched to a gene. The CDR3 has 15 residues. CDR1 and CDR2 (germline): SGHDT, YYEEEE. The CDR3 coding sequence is TGTGCCAGCAGCTTGGCCAGCGGGAGGGGGTACGAGCAGTACTTC. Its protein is CASSLASGRGYEQYF.

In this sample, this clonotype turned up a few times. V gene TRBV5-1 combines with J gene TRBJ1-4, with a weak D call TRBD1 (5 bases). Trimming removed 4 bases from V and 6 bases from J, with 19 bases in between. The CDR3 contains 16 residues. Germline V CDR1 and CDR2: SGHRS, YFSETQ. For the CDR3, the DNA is TGCGCCAGCAGCCCGGCGAAGGGGTGTCGGGATGAAAAACTGTTTTTT. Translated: CASSPAKGCRDEKLFF.

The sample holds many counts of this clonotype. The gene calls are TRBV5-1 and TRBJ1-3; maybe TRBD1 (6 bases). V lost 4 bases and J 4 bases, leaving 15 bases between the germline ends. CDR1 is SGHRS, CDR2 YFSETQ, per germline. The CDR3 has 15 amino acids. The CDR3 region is CASSPGQQIGNTIYF. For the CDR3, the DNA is TGCGCCAGCAGCCCAGGACAGCAGATCGGAAACACCATATATTTT.

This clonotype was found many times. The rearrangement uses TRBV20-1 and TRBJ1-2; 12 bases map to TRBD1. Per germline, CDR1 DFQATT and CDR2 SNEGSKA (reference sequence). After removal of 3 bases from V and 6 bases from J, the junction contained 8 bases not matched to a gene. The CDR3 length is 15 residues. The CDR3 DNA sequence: TGCAGTGCTAGCCCTAACCGGGACAGGGGGCATGGCTACACCTTC. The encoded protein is CSASPNRDRGHGYTF.

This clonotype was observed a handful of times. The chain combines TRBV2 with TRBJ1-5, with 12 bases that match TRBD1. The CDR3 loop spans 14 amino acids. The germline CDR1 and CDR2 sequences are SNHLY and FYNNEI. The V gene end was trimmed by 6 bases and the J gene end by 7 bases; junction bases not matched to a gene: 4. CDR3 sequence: CASRKGQGAQPQHF. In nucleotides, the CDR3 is TGTGCCAGCAGGAAGGGACAGGGGGCCCAGCCCCAGCATTTT.

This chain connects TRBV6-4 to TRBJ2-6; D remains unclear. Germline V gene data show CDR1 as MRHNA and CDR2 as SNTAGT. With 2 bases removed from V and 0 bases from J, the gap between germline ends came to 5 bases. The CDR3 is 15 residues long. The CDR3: CASSDPDSGANVLTF. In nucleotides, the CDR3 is TGTGCCAGCAGTGACCCGGACTCTGGGGCCAACGTCCTGACTTTC.

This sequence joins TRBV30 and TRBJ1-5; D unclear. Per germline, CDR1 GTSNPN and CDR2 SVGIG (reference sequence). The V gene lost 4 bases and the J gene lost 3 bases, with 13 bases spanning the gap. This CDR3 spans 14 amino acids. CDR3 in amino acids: CAWTRKGFNQPQHF. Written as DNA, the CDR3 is TGTGCCTGGACGAGAAAGGGATTCAATCAGCCCCAGCATTTT.

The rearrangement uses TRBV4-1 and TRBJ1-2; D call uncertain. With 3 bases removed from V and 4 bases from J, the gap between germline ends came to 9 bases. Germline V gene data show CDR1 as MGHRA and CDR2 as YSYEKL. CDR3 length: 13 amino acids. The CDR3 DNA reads TGCGCCAGCAGCCAGGACGGCTTCTATGGCTACACCTTC. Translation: CASSQDGFYGYTF.

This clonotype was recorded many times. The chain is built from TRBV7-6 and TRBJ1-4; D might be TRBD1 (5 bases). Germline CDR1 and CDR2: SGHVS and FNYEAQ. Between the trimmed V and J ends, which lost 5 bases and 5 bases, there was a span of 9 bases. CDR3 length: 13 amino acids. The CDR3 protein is CASSQRDNEKLFF. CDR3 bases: TGTGCCAGCAGCCAGCGGGACAATGAAAAACTGTTTTTT.

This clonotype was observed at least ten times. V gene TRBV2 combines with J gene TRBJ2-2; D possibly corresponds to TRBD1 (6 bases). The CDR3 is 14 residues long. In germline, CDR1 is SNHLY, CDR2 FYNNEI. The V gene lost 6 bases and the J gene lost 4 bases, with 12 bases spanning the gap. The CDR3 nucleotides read TGTGCCAGCAGCGTGTTAGGGGGCACCGGGGAGCTGTTTTTT. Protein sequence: CASSVLGGTGELFF. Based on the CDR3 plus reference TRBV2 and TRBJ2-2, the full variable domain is EPEVTQTPSHQVTQMGQEVILRCVPISNHLYFYWYRQILGQKVEFLVSFYNNEISEKSEIFDDQFSVERPDGSNFTLKIRSTKLEDSAMYFCASSVLGGTGELFFGEGSRLTVL.

CDR3 sequence (DNA): TGCAGTGCTGGGGTTACCGGGGAGCTGTTTTTT. This gives the protein CSAGVTGELFF. The chain has TRBV20-1 and TRBJ2-2; D is undetermined. Germline lookup yields CDR1 DFQATT and CDR2 SNEGSKA (reference sequence). Trimming took 5 bases from V and 5 from J, leaving 6 bases between them. This CDR3 is built from 11 residues.

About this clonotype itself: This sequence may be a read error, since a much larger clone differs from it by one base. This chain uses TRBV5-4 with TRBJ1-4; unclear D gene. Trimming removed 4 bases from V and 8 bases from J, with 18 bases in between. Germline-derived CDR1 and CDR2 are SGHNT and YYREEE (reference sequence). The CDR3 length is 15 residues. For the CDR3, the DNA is TGTGCCAGCAGCGCGGACGACGTGGGTTGGGAAAAACTGTTTTTT. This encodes CASSADDVGWEKLFF.

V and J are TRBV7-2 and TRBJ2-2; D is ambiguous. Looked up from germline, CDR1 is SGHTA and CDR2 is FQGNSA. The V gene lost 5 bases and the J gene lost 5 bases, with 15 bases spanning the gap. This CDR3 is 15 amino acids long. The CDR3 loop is CASSPLLESTGELFF. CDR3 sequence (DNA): TGTGCCAGCAGCCCCTTGCTAGAATCGACCGGGGAGCTGTTTTTT.

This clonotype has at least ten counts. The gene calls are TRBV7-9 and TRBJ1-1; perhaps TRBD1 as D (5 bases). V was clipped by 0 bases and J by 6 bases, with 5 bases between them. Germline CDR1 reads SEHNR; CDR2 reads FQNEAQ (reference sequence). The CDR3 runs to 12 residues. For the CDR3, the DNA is TGTGCCAGCAGCTTAGCGACAGCTGAAGCTTTCTTT. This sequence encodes CASSLATAEAFF. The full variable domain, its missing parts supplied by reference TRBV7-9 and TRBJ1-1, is DTGVSQNPRHKITKRGQNVTFRCDPISEHNRLYWYRQTLGQGPEFLTYFQNEAQLEKSRLLSDRFSAERPKGSFSTLEIQRTEQGDSAMYLCASSLATAEAFFGQGTRLTVV.

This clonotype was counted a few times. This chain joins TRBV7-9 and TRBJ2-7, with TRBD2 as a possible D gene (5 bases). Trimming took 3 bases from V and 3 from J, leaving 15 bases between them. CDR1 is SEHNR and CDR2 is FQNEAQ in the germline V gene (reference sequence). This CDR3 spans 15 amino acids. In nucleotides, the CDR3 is TGTGCCAGCAGCTTGGAGGAGGACGGTTACTACGAGCAGTACTTC. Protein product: CASSLEEDGYYEQYF.

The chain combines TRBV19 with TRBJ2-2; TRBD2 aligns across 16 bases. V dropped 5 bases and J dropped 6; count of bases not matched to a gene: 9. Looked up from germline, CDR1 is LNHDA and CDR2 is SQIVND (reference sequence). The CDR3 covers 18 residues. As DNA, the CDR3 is TGTGCCAGTAGTCCGGGACTAGCGGGGGGGCGGCTCTCCGGGGAGCTGTTTTTT. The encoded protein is CASSPGLAGGRLSGELFF. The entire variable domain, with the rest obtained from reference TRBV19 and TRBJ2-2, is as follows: DGGITQSPKYLFRKEGQNVTLSCEQNLNHDAMYWYRQDPGQGLRLIYYSQIVNDFQKGDIAEGYSVSREKKESFPLTVTSAQKNPTAFYLCASSPGLAGGRLSGELFFGEGSRLTVL.

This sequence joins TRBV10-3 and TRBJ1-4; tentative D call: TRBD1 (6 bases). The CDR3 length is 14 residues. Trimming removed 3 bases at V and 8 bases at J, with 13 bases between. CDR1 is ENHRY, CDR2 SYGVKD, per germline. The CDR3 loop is CAISDLEQGEKLFF. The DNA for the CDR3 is TGTGCCATCAGTGATTTGGAACAGGGCGAAAAACTGTTTTTT.

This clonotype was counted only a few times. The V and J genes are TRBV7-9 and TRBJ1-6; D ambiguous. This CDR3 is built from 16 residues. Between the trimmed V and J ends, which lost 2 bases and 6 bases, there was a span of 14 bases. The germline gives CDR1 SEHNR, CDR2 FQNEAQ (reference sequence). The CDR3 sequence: CASSLRSFGPNSPLHF. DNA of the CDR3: TGTGCCAGCAGCTTACGATCATTTGGGCCTAATTCACCCCTCCACTTT.

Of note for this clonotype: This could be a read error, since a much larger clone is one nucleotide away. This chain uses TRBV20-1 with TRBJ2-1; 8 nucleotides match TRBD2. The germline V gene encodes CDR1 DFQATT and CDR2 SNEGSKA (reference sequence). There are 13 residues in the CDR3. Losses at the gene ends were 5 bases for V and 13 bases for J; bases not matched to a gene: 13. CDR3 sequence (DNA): TGCAGTGCTCCCGGACTAGCTGAAGAGACCCAGTTCTTC. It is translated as CSAPGLAEETQFF.

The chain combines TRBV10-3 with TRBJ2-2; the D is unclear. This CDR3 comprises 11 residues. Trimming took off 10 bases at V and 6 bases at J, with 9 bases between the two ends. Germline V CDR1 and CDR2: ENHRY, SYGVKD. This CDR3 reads CATFQSGELFF. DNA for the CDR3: TGTGCCACCTTCCAGTCCGGGGAGCTGTTTTTT.

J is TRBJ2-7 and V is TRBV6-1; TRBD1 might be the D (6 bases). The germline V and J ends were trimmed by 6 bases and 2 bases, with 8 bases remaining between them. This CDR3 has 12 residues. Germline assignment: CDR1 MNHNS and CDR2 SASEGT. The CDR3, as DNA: TGTGCCAGCAGACAGGGAACCTACGAGCAGTACTTC. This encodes CASRQGTYEQYF.

Here the CDR3 reads CASSVTQNGGVHYGYTF. DNA of the CDR3: TGTGCCAGTAGTGTAACCCAGAATGGGGGCGTACACTATGGCTACACCTTC. This sequence joins TRBV19 and TRBJ1-2; perhaps TRBD1 as D (6 bases). CDR3 length: 17 residues. V was cut by 5 bases and J by 3 bases, with 22 bases left in between. Germline V CDR1 and CDR2: LNHDA, SQIVND (reference sequence).

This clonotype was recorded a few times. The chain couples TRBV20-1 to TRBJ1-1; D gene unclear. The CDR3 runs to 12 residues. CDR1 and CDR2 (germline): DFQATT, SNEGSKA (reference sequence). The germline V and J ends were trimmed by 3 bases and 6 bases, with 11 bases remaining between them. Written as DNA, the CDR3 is TGCAGTGCTAGTGGGGTGATCTCTGAAGCTTTCTTT. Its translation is CSASGVISEAFF.

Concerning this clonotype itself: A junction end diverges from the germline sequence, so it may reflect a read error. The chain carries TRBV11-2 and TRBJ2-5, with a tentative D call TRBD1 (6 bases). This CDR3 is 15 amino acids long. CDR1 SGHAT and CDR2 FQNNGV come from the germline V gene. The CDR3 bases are TGCGCCAGCAGCGACGAGGGGGAAGGGCGAGAGACCCAGTACTTC. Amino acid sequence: CASSDEGEGRETQYF. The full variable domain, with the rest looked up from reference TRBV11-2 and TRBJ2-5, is EAGVAQSPRYKIIEKRQSVAFWCNPISGHATLYWYQQILGQGPKLLIQFQNNGVVDDSQLPKDRFSAERLKGVDSTLKIQPAKLEDSAVYLCASSDEGEGRETQYFGPGTRLLVL.

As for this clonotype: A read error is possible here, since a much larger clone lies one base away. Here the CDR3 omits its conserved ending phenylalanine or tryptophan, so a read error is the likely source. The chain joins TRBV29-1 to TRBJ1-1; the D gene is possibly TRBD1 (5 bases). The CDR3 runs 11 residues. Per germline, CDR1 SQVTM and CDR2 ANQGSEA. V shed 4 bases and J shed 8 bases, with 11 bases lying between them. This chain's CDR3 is CSVATSGEAFL. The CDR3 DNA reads TGCAGCGTTGCCACATCAGGGGAAGCTTTCCTT.

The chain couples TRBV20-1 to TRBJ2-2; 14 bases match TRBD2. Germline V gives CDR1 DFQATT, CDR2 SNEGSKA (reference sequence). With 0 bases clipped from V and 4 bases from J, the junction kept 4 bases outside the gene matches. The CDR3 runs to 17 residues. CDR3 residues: CSARDLTSGRGTGELFF. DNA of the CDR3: TGCAGTGCTAGAGATCTGACTAGCGGGAGGGGCACCGGGGAGCTGTTTTTT.

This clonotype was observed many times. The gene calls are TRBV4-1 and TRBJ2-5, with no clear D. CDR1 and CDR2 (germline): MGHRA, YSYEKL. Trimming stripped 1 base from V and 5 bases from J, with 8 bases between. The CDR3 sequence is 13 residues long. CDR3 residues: CASSQAPRETQYF. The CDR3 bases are TGCGCCAGCAGCCAAGCCCCTCGGGAGACCCAGTACTTC.

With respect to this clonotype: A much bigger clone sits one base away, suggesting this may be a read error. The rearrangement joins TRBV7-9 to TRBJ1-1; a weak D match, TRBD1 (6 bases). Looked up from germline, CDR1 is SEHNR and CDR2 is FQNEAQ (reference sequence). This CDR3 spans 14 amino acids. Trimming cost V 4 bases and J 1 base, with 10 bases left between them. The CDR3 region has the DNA TGTGCCAGCAGCTCTCAGGGACAGAACACTGAAGCTTTCTTT. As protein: CASSSQGQNTEAFF.

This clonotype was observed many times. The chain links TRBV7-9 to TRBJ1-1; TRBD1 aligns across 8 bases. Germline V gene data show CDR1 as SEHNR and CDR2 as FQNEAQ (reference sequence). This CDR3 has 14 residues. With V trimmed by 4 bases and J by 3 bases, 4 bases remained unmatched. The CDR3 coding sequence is TGTGCCAGCAGCTGGACAGGGAGAGACACTGAAGCTTTCTTT. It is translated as CASSWTGRDTEAFF.

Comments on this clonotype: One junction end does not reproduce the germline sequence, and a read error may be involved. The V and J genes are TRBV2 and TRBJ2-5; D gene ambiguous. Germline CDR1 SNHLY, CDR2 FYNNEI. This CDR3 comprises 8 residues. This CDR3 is CASRAQDF. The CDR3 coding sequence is TGTGCCAGCAGGGCCCAGGACTTC.